This paragraph covers one T cell receptor (beta chain) sequence. The protocol was immunoSEQ multiplex PCR, while the TCRdb copy is restricted to in-frame clones and leaves out a portion. The sample has tens of thousands of clones; approximately 86% are singletons. This entry belongs to a study of OX40 agonist ivuxolimab in advanced cancers. Study-level information: Three partial responders included one hepatocellular carcinoma patient and two cutaneous melanoma patients.

Germline trimming cut 6 bases from V and 8 bases from J; bases unmatched to any gene: 12. In germline, CDR1 is SGHTA, CDR2 FQGNSA. The CDR3 extends over 15 amino acids. This specimen consisted of CD4+ or CD8+ T cells sorted from blood, obtained in a trial of the OX40 agonist ivuxolimab. The sequence was collected from an adult with an advanced solid tumor such as melanoma, head and neck, liver or kidney cancer. This chain joins TRBV7-2 and TRBJ1-4, with 7 bases lining up with TRBD1. The CDR3 DNA reads TGTGCCAGCAGGGTGACAGGGACTGAGGGAGAAAAACTGTTTTTT. It translates to CASRVTGTEGEKLFF.